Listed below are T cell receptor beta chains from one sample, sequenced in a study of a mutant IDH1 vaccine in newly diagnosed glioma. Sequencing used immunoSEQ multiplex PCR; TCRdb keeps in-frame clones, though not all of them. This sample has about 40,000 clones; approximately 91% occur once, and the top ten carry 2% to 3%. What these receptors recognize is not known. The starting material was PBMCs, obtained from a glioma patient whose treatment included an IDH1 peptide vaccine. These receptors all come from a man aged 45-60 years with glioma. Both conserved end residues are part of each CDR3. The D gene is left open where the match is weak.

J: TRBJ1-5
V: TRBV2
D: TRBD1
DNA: TGTGCCAGCAGTGAAAGGGAGACAGGGTCACAGCCCCAGCATTTT
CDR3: CASSERETGSQPQHF

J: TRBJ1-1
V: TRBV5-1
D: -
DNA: TGCGCCAGCAGCCAGGACTCCCCTCAGAACACTGAAGCTTTCTTT
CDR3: CASSQDSPQNTEAFF

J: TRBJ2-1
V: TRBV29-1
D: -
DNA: TGCAGCGGAGCAACCGGGACCACCTACAATGAGCAGTTCTTC
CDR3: CSGATGTTYNEQFF

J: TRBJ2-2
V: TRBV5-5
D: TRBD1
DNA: TGTGCCAGCAGCTTGGAAGGGACAGTAAACACCGGGGAGCTGTTTTTT
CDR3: CASSLEGTVNTGELFF

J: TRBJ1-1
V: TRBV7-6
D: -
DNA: TGTGCCAGCAGCTTAGGTACCCTGGACACTGAAGCTTTCTTT
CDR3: CASSLGTLDTEAFF

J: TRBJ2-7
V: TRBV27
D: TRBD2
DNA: TGTGCCAGCCTATCTAGCGGGAGGCCCCACCTCGTCTACGAGCAGTACTTC
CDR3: CASLSSGRPHLVYEQYF

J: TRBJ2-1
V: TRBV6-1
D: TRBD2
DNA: TGTGCCAGCAGTGACCCGTACGGGAGGGCCCGTTATGAGCAGTTCTTC
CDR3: CASSDPYGRARYEQFF

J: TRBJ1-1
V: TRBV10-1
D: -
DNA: TGCGCCAGCAGTTCACAGTTGAACACTGAAGCTTTCTTT
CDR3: CASSSQLNTEAFF

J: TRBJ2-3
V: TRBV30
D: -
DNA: TGTGCCTGGGGCTACACAGATACGCAGTATTTT
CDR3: CAWGYTDTQYF

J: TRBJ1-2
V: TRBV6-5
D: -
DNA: TGTGCCAGCAGCCAAACCCGGGGGGGGTATGGCTACACCTTC
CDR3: CASSQTRGGYGYTF